Each of the 31 T cell receptor beta chains below was sequenced from the same sample in a study of OX40 agonist ivuxolimab in advanced cancers. Profiling relied on immunoSEQ multiplex PCR, and the TCRdb table lists in-frame clones only, not all of them. The sample includes some 29,000 clones, approximately 86% of them seen just once. The sequenced sample was CD4+ or CD8+ T cells sorted from blood, obtained in a trial of the OX40 agonist ivuxolimab. The receptors derive from an adult with an advanced solid tumor such as melanoma, head and neck, liver or kidney cancer.

The chain has TRBV4-1 and TRBJ1-1; D remains ambiguous. Trimming removed 1 base from V and 5 bases from J, with 11 bases in between. The CDR3 extends over 14 amino acids. The germline gives CDR1 MGHRA, CDR2 YSYEKL. The CDR3 here is CASSQVPVSTEAFF. The CDR3 bases are TGCGCCAGCAGCCAAGTCCCCGTAAGTACTGAAGCTTTCTTT.

This sequence joins TRBV28 and TRBJ1-1; D possibly corresponds to TRBD1 (6 bases). The CDR3 runs to 14 residues. Trimming took 3 bases from V and 6 from J, leaving 14 bases between them. The V gene's germline CDR1 is MDHEN and CDR2 SYDVKM. DNA of the CDR3: TGTGCCAGCAGTTTCCTCCGGGGGGCCGCTGAAGCTTTCTTT. It specifies CASSFLRGAAEAFF.

This chain connects TRBV6-6 to TRBJ2-2; unclear D gene. Looked up from germline, CDR1 is MNHNY and CDR2 is SVGAGI (reference sequence). Trimming pared 2 bases from V and 4 bases from J, leaving 8 bases between. CDR3 size: 14 residues. CDR3 coding DNA: TGTGCCAGCAGTTACAGGGTACCCACCGGGGAGCTGTTTTTT. As protein: CASSYRVPTGELFF.

This chain uses TRBV7-5 with TRBJ2-7; TRBD1, the D gene given by the table, was not confirmed from the DNA. TRBV7-5 is labeled a pseudogene. The CDR3 contains 15 residues. CDR3 sequence (DNA): TGTGTCAGAAGCCCAACGGACAGGGGGCGGTACGAGCAGTACTTC. Translating it yields CVRSPTDRGRYEQYF.

The chain has TRBV29-1 and TRBJ2-1; TRBD2 agrees at 11 bases. J lost 10 bases, V lost 1 base, and 15 bases had no gene match. The V gene's germline CDR1 is SQVTM and CDR2 ANQGSEA. This CDR3 comprises 17 residues. The CDR3 DNA follows: TGCAGCGTTGAAGTAACTAGCGGGGGCCGGGCGGATTTAGAGCAGTTCTTC. This sequence encodes CSVEVTSGGRADLEQFF.

The CDR3 protein is CASSYSATSGYEQFF. CDR3 sequence (DNA): TGTGCCAGCAGTTACTCCGCGACTAGTGGCTATGAGCAGTTCTTC. The J gene is TRBJ2-1, the V gene TRBV6-5; maybe TRBD2 (6 bases). This CDR3 has 15 residues. V gave up 0 bases and J gave up 8 bases, with 14 bases separating them. In germline, CDR1 is MNHEY, CDR2 SVGAGI.

The CDR3 loop is CASDGPEPEQYF. The CDR3 DNA sequence: TGTGCCAGCGACGGCCCCGAGCCCGAGCAGTACTTC. The chain combines TRBV6-6 with TRBJ2-7; D remains ambiguous. V shed 8 bases and J shed 6 bases, with 14 bases lying between them. Germline V gene sequence: CDR1 MNHNY, CDR2 SVGAGI (reference sequence). The CDR3 runs to 12 residues.

This chain links TRBV6-4 with TRBJ1-2; D uncertain. CDR3 length: 13 residues. Between the trimmed V and J ends, which lost 8 bases and 0 bases, there was a span of 10 bases. Germline assignment: CDR1 MRHNA and CDR2 SNTAGT. In nucleotides, the CDR3 is TGTGCCAGCGATTCTCAGGCTAACTATGGCTACACCTTC. It encodes CASDSQANYGYTF.

The rearrangement links TRBV11-2 to TRBJ2-7; 8 positions agree with TRBD2. The CDR3 runs to 18 residues. Germline V lookup: CDR1 SGHAT, CDR2 FQNNGV. V shed 5 bases, J shed 0 bases, and the junction held 15 bases outside the gene matches. The CDR3 region has the DNA TGTGCCAGCAGCCGGGGGGGAAGTCCTGGCGGGAGCTCCTACGAGCAGTACTTC. It yields the protein CASSRGGSPGGSSYEQYF.

This chain uses TRBV21-1 with TRBJ2-1. TRBV21-1 is marked as a pseudogene. The CDR3 is 14 amino acids. Written as DNA, the CDR3 is TGTGCCAGCAGCAAACGGGCCCCTAGATATGAGCAGTTCTTC. Translating gives CASSKRAPRYEQFF.

V usage is TRBV21-1 and J usage is TRBJ2-3; TRBD2, the D gene given by the table, was not confirmed from the DNA. TRBV21-1 has pseudogene status. The CDR3 consists of 17 residues. The CDR3 nucleotides read TGTGCCGGCCCACTAGCGGGGGGGCGTCAGAGCACAGATACGCAGTATTTT. The encoded protein is CAGPLAGGRQSTDTQYF.

V and J are TRBV7-2 and TRBJ1-3; tentative D call: TRBD1 (5 bases). Germline CDR1 is SGHTA and CDR2 is FQGNSA. V lost 1 base to trimming and J lost 4 bases, with 11 bases between them. The CDR3 length is 15 residues. The CDR3 spells CASSLVGAQGNTIYF. The CDR3 nucleotides read TGTGCCAGCAGCTTAGTAGGGGCGCAGGGAAACACCATATATTTT. The full variable domain, in which reference TRBV7-2 and TRBJ1-3 provide the parts outside the CDR3, is GAGVSQSPSNKVTEKGKDVELRCDPISGHTALYWYRQSLGQGLEFLIYFQGNSAPDKSGLPSDRFSAERTGGSVSTLTIQRTQQEDSAVYLCASSLVGAQGNTIYFGEGSWLTVV.

V and J are TRBV29-1 and TRBJ2-1; 7 bases fit TRBD1. Looked up from germline, CDR1 is SQVTM and CDR2 is ANQGSEA. The CDR3 has 15 amino acids. V dropped 5 bases and J dropped 4; count of bases not matched to a gene: 11. CDR3 in DNA: TGCAGCGTTCAGGGGGTTCCTCGTGCTTACAATGAGCAGTTCTTC. Amino acids: CSVQGVPRAYNEQFF.

This chain uses TRBV9 with TRBJ2-7; the D call may be TRBD1 or TRBD2 (5 bases each). CDR1 is SGDLS, CDR2 YYNGEE, per germline. This CDR3 is 15 amino acids long. V was clipped by 4 bases and J by 0 bases, with 14 bases between them. The CDR3 coding sequence is TGTGCCAGCAGCCCCAGGGACCAGAGCTCCTACGAGCAGTACTTC. Translated, it gives CASSPRDQSSYEQYF.

The rearrangement uses TRBV7-9 and TRBJ2-7, with 7 bases fitting TRBD2. From germline, CDR1 is SEHNR and CDR2 FQNEAQ (reference sequence). Unmatched junction bases numbered 3, after V lost 1 base and J lost 6 bases. CDR3 length equals 13 residues. The CDR3 DNA follows: TGTGCCAGCAGCTTAGGGGACTACGGCGAGCAGTACTTC. Encoded protein: CASSLGDYGEQYF.

The chain combines TRBV27 with TRBJ1-1; no definite D call. The V gene lost 1 base and the J gene lost 1 base, with 4 bases spanning the gap. Germline CDR1 MNHEY, CDR2 SMNVEV (reference sequence). CDR3 length: 13 amino acids. The CDR3 DNA follows: TGTGCCAGCAGTTTATTCGGGAACACTGAAGCTTTCTTT. It encodes CASSLFGNTEAFF.

The chain couples TRBV5-1 to TRBJ2-5; D not certain. Germline values: CDR1 SGHRS, CDR2 YFSETQ. V was clipped by 0 bases and J by 0 bases, with 6 bases between them. This CDR3 has 14 amino acids. The DNA for the CDR3 is TGCGCCAGCAGCTTGGAGAGGTACCAAGAGACCCAGTACTTC. Amino acids: CASSLERYQETQYF. Combining the CDR3 with reference TRBV5-1 and TRBJ2-5 gives the whole variable domain KAGVTQTPRYLIKTRGQQVTLSCSPISGHRSVSWYQQTPGQGLQFLFEYFSETQRNKGNFPGRFSGRQFSNSRSEMNVSTLELGDSALYLCASSLERYQETQYFGPGTRLLVL.

J is TRBJ1-1 and V is TRBV6-5; 7 bases agree with TRBD1. There are 13 residues in the CDR3. With V trimmed by 5 bases and J by 7 bases, 7 bases remained unmatched. Germline V gene data show CDR1 as MNHEY and CDR2 as SVGAGI. The CDR3 DNA reads as TGTGCCAGCAGTCTCCATACAGGGGTTGAAGCTTTCTTT. Its translation is CASSLHTGVEAFF.

This chain joins TRBV7-2 and TRBJ2-1, with 10 bases aligning to TRBD2. The CDR3 spans 14 residues. Germline lookup yields CDR1 SGHTA and CDR2 FQGNSA. V was clipped by 1 base and J by 9 bases; unmatched bases: 3. CDR3 DNA: TGTGCCAGCAGCTTAGGGACTAGCGGAAGTGAGCAGTTCTTC. This sequence encodes CASSLGTSGSEQFF.

J is TRBJ2-7 and V is TRBV19; D uncertain. The CDR3 totals 13 residues. CDR1 and CDR2 (germline): LNHDA, SQIVND (reference sequence). V was clipped by 6 bases and J by 6 bases, with 15 bases between them. Here the CDR3 reads CASSYYNRGEQYF. The CDR3 nucleotides read TGTGCCAGTAGCTATTACAATAGAGGCGAGCAGTACTTC.

The chain is built from TRBV2 and TRBJ2-3; tentatively, D is TRBD2 (5 bases). The CDR3 runs 14 residues. V was shortened by 8 bases and J by 3 bases, with 15 bases between the two germline ends. The V gene's germline CDR1 is SNHLY and CDR2 FYNNEI. CDR3 sequence: CASRWTFVTDTQYF. CDR3 bases: TGTGCCAGCCGTTGGACTTTCGTTACAGATACGCAGTATTTT.

The V gene is TRBV19, the J gene TRBJ1-2, with D tentatively TRBD1 (6 bases). This CDR3 spans 15 amino acids. Germline-derived CDR1 and CDR2 are LNHDA and SQIVND (reference sequence). V lost 5 bases and J lost 4, with 17 bases in between. The CDR3 DNA reads as TGTGCCAGTAGTCCCGCTTTCGGGGGCGGCTATGGCTACACCTTC. Translating it yields CASSPAFGGGYGYTF.

The CDR3, as DNA: TGTGCCAGCAGTTTATGGCGGGGCCACTCCTACGAGCAGTACTTC. It specifies CASSLWRGHSYEQYF. The chain recombines TRBV28 with TRBJ2-7; D may be TRBD2 (6 bases). The CDR3 runs to 15 residues. Germline CDR1 MDHEN, CDR2 SYDVKM. With 0 bases removed from V and 0 bases from J, the gap between germline ends came to 9 bases.

CDR3 nucleotide sequence: TGCGCCAGCAGCCAAGAAAGTGGGGTCGGCGGGGGCCCTCAAGAGACCCAGTACTTC. Protein sequence: CASSQESGVGGGPQETQYF. The gene calls are TRBV4-1 and TRBJ2-5, with D possibly TRBD2 on 7 matching bases. Between the trimmed V and J ends, which lost 0 bases and 2 bases, there was a span of 22 bases. Germline CDR1 MGHRA, CDR2 YSYEKL. The CDR3 extends over 19 amino acids.

The sample holds one count of this clone. This chain joins TRBV4-1 and TRBJ1-4; D not certain. The CDR3 spans 15 residues. CDR1 is MGHRA and CDR2 is YSYEKL in the germline V gene. Trimming cost V 0 bases and J 0 bases, with 5 bases left between them. The CDR3 coding sequence is TGCGCCAGCAGCCAAGAACCGGCAACTAATGAAAAACTGTTTTTT. It translates to CASSQEPATNEKLFF.

Here the CDR3 DNA reads TGTGCCAGCAGCGTAGGGTCAGCCACGACTGAAGCTTTCTTT. This codes for CASSVGSATTEAFF. J is TRBJ1-1 and V is TRBV9, with unresolved D. Germline loops: CDR1 SGDLS, CDR2 YYNGEE. This CDR3 comprises 14 residues. Trimming took 0 bases from V and 5 from J, leaving 11 bases between them. Together with reference TRBV9 and TRBJ1-1, the CDR3 gives the full variable domain: DSGVTQTPKHLITATGQRVTLRCSPRSGDLSVYWYQQSLDQGLQFLIQYYNGEERAKGNILERFSAQQFPDLHSELNLSSLELGDSALYFCASSVGSATTEAFFGQGTRLTVV.

This chain links TRBV4-1 with TRBJ2-2; 10 bases agree with TRBD2. V was pared by 4 bases and J by 6 bases, with 8 bases of the junction left unmatched. The CDR3 runs 16 residues. Germline V CDR1 and CDR2: MGHRA, YSYEKL. CDR3 nucleotide sequence: TGCGCCAGCAGCCGAGCTAGCGGGAGTTTAGCCGGGGAGCTGTTTTTT. Residues: CASSRASGSLAGELFF.

The sample holds a few counts of this clone. The chain joins TRBV13 to TRBJ2-1; 12 bases map to TRBD2. The CDR3 is 16 residues long. Losses at the gene ends were 3 bases for V and 5 bases for J; bases not matched to a gene: 5. The V gene's germline CDR1 is PRHDT and CDR2 FYEKMQ (reference sequence). The CDR3 sequence: CASSFRTSGKDNEQFF. The CDR3 bases are TGTGCCAGCAGCTTTCGGACTAGCGGGAAAGACAATGAGCAGTTCTTC. Together with reference TRBV13 and TRBJ2-1, the CDR3 gives the full variable domain: AAGVIQSPRHLIKEKRETATLKCYPIPRHDTVYWYQQGPGQDPQFLISFYEKMQSDKGSIPDRFSAQQFSDYHSELNMSSLELGDSALYFCASSFRTSGKDNEQFFGPGTRLTVL.

Remarks on this clone: One junction end disagrees with the germline gene, perhaps due to a read error. This chain links TRBV2 with TRBJ2-1; D call uncertain. CDR1 and CDR2 (germline): SNHLY, FYNNEI. CDR3 length: 13 amino acids. The CDR3 sequence: CASREGSYNEQFF. CDR3 nucleotide sequence: TGTGCCAGCAGAGAAGGGTCCTACAATGAGCAGTTCTTC. Full variable domain (remainder filled in from reference TRBV2 and TRBJ2-1): EPEVTQTPSHQVTQMGQEVILRCVPISNHLYFYWYRQILGQKVEFLVSFYNNEISEKSEIFDDQFSVERPDGSNFTLKIRSTKLEDSAMYFCASREGSYNEQFFGPGTRLTVL.

This chain's CDR3 is CASSPPVGPNTEAFF. CDR3 nucleotide sequence: TGTGCCAGCAGTCCCCCGGTGGGCCCCAACACTGAAGCTTTCTTT. The J gene is TRBJ1-1, the V gene TRBV6-1; D is unresolved. With 5 bases removed from V and 2 bases from J, the gap between germline ends came to 15 bases. This CDR3 contains 15 residues. Per germline, CDR1 MNHNS and CDR2 SASEGT.

The chain recombines TRBV9 with TRBJ2-7; 11 bases agree with TRBD2. Trimming took 0 bases from V and 4 from J; bases not matched to a gene: 3. The CDR3 totals 15 residues. Germline V gene data show CDR1 as SGDLS and CDR2 as YYNGEE. This CDR3 reads CASSVAGTSGYEQYF. The CDR3 DNA sequence: TGTGCCAGCAGCGTAGCTGGGACTAGCGGATACGAGCAGTACTTC.